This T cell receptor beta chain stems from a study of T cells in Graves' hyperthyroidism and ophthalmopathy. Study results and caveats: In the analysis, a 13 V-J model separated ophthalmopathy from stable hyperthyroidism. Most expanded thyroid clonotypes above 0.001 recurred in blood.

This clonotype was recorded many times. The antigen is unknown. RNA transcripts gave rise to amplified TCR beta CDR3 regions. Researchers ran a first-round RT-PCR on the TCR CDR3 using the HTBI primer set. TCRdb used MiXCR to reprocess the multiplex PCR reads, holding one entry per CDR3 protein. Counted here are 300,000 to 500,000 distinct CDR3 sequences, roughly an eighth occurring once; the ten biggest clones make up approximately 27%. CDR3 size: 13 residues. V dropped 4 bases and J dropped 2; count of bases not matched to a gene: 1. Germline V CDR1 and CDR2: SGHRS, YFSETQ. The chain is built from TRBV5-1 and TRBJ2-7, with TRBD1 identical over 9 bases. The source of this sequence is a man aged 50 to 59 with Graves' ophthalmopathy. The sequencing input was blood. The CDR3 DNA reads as TGCGCCAGCAGCGGACAGGGGACCTACGAGCAGTACTTC. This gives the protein CASSGQGTYEQYF.